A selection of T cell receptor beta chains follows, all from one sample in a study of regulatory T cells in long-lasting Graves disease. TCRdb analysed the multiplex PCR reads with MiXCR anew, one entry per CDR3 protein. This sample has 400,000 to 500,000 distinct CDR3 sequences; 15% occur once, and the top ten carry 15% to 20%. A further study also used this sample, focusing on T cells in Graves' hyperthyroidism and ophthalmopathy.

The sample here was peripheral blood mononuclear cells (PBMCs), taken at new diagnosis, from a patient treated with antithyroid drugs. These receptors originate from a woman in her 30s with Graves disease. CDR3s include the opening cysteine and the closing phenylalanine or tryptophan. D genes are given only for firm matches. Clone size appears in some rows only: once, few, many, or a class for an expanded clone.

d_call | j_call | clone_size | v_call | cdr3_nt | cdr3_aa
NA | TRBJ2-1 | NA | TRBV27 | TGTGCCAGCAGTGCACTTCTTTGGACAGCCACCTACAATGAGCAGTTCTTC | CASSALLWTATYNEQFF
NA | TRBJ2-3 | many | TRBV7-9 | TGTGCCAGCAGCTTAACGGGCGCTAGCACAGATACGCAGTATTTT | CASSLTGASTDTQYF
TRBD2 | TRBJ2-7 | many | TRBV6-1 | TGTGCCAGCAGTGAAGGACTAGCGGCCTTCTACGAGCAGTACTTC | CASSEGLAAFYEQYF
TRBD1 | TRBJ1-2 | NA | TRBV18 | TGTGCCAGCTCACCTGACGGACAGGGAGGCTATGGCTACACCTTC | CASSPDGQGGYGYTF
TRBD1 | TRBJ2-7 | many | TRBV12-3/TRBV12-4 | TGTGCCAGCAGTTTCGCCCCTAGGACAGGGGGCGAGCAGTACTTC | CASSFAPRTGGEQYF
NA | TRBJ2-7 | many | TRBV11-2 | TGTGCCAGCAGTTCGGGGGACGCCTACGAGCAGTACTTC | CASSSGDAYEQYF
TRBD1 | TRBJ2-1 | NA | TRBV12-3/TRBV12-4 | TGTGCCAGCAGTACGACAGGGGGTATAGATGAGCAGTTCTTC | CASSTTGGIDEQFF
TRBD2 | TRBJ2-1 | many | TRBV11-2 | TGTGCCAGCAGCTTAGCTCGGGGGGGACTAGCGGACAATGAGCAGTTCTTC | CASSLARGGLADNEQFF
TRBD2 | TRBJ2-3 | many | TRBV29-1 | TGCAGCGTTGTGGCTAGCGGGAGCACAGATACGCAGTATTTT | CSVVASGSTDTQYF
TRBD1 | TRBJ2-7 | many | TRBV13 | TGTGCCAGCAGCAACGGACAGGCCAGAGAGCAGTACTTC | CASSNGQAREQYF
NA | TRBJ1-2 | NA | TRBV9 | TGTGCCAGCAGCTCGCTCGGGAGGGGAGACTATGGCTACACCTTC | CASSSLGRGDYGYTF
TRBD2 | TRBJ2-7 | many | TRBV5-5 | TGTGCCAGCAGCGGGACTAGCGGGAGTCTCGAGCAGTACTTC | CASSGTSGSLEQYF
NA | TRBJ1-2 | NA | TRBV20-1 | TGCAGTGCTAGCATAGGACTTGAGGACTATGGCTACACCTTC | CSASIGLEDYGYTF
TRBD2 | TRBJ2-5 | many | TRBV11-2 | TGTGCCAGCGTTACCGGGACTAGCCCGCAGACCCAGTACTTC | CASVTGTSPQTQYF
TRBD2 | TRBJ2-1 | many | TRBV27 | TGTGCCAGCAGTTTAGATAGGCTAGCGGGAGGATACAATGAGCAGTTCTTC | CASSLDRLAGGYNEQFF
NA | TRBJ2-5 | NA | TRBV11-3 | TGTGCCAGCAGCACGAGGGGACGGACAGCCCAAGAGACCCAGTACTTC | CASSTRGRTAQETQYF
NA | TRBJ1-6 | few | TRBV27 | TGTGCCAGCAGTCCATCGTTGCGGTTTCTACAGCCACCCCTCCACTTT | CASSPSLRFLQPPLHF
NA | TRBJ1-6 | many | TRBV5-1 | TGCGCCAGCGGCGGACAGCCAAATTCACCCCTCCACTTT | CASGGQPNSPLHF
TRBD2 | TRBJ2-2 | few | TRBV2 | TGTGCCAGCAGATCTAGCGGAGCGAACACCGGGGAGCTGTTTTTT | CASRSSGANTGELFF
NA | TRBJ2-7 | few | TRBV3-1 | TGTGCCAGCAGCCAACGGAAGGCGACTACTCACTCCTACGAGCAGTACTTC | CASSQRKATTHSYEQYF
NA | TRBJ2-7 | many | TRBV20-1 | TGCAGTGCTAGAGATGGGGGTCCCTACGAGCAGTACTTC | CSARDGGPYEQYF
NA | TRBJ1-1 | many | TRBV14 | TGTGCCAGCAGCCAAGATCCCGCCTATGGTGACACAGGTGAAGCTTTCTTT | CASSQDPAYGDTGEAFF
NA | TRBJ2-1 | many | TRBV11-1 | TGTGCCAGCGGAGAGGAAACCTACAATGAGCAGTTCTTC | CASGEETYNEQFF
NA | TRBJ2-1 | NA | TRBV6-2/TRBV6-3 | TGTGCCAGCAGTTATCGCGGGACAGAGACTTCGAGCTCCTACAATGAGCAGTTCTTC | CASSYRGTETSSSYNEQFF
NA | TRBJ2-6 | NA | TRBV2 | TGTGCCAGCAGTGAAACGGCAGCTGGGGCCAACGTCCTGACTTTC | CASSETAAGANVLTF
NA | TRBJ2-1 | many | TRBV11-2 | TGTGCCAGCAGCTTAGTAGGGGAGGATGAGCAGTTCTTC | CASSLVGEDEQFF
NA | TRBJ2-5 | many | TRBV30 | TGTGCCTGGAGTGAACCCCCGGGGGAGACCCAGTACTTC | CAWSEPPGETQYF
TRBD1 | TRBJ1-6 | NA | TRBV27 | TGTGCCAGCAGGGAACAGGGGGCCTATAATTCACCCCTCCACTTT | CASREQGAYNSPLHF
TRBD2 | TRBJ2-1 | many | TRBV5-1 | TGCGCCAGCAGCTTGGCTAATGCGGGAGGGGTCGTTGAGCAGTTCTTC | CASSLANAGGVVEQFF
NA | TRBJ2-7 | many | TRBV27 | TGTGCCAGCCGGGGCACGGATTCCGAGCAGTACTTC | CASRGTDSEQYF
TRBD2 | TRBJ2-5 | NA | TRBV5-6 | TGTGCCAGCAGCGCCGGGACTAGCGGATCGGAGACCCAGTACTTC | CASSAGTSGSETQYF
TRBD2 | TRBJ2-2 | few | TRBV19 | TGTGCCAGTAGTATCGGGGCGGGAGCTCCTAACACCGGGGAGCTGTTTTTT | CASSIGAGAPNTGELFF
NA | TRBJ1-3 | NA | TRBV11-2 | TGTGCCAGCAGCTTTTGGGGAGACACCATATATTTT | CASSFWGDTIYF
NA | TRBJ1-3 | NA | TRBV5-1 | TGCGCCAGCAGCTTGGGAACAGGAGGTACTGGAAACACCATATATTTT | CASSLGTGGTGNTIYF
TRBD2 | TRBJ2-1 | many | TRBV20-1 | TGCAGTGCTAGAGACCCTAGCGGATCCTACAATGAGCAGTTCTTC | CSARDPSGSYNEQFF
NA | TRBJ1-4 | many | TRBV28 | TGTGCCAGCAGTCCGACAGTGTCTGATGAAAAACTGTTTTTT | CASSPTVSDEKLFF
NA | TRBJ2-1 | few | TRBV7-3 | TGTGCCAGCAGCTCCGCGTTCCCTGACAATGAGCAGTTCTTC | CASSSAFPDNEQFF
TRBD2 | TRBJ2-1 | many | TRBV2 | TGTGCCAGCAGTGGACCCTTAAGCGGGAGTTGGGCCAGGGAGCAGTTCTTC | CASSGPLSGSWAREQFF
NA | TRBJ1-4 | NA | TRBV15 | TGTGCCACCAGCAGAGATCCCTCCCTGGGGAGGCCCGGTGAAAAACTGTTTTTT | CATSRDPSLGRPGEKLFF
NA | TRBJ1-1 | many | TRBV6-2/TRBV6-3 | TGTGCCAGCCGGGACGGGAACACTGAAGCTTTCTTT | CASRDGNTEAFF
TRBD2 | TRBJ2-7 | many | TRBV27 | TGTGCCAGCACCCCTAGCGGGGGGACCTACGAGCAGTACTTC | CASTPSGGTYEQYF
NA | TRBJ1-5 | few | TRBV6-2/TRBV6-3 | TGTGCCAGCAGTTACTTGGTCAGGGGAGGGTTTAGCAATCAGCCCCAGCATTTT | CASSYLVRGGFSNQPQHF
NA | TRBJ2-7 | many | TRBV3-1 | TGTGCCAGCAGCCAAGGGTATAACTCCTACGAGCAGTACTTC | CASSQGYNSYEQYF
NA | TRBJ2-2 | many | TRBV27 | TGTGCCAGCAGCTGGGACTCGAACACCGGGGAGCTGTTTTTT | CASSWDSNTGELFF
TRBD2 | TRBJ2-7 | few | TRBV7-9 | TGTGCCAGCAGCCCTTGGACTAGCTTCGATTACGAGCAGTACTTC | CASSPWTSFDYEQYF
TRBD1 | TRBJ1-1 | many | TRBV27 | TGTGCCAGCAGTGCCGGGACAGGGGGGTACACTGAAGCTTTCTTT | CASSAGTGGYTEAFF
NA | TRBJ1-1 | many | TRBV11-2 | TGTGCCAGCAGCCCCGGGGCAGAAGCTTTCTTT | CASSPGAEAFF
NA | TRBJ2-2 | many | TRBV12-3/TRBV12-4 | TGTGCCAGCAGATCCAAACGCACCGGGGAGCTGTTTTTT | CASRSKRTGELFF